The 20 T cell receptor beta chains given below trace back to one sample, sequenced in a study of cytomegalovirus exposure and HLA in healthy donors. PCR was performed using 60 Vbeta and 13 Jbeta primers. Assay used: immunoSEQ multiplex PCR; TCRdb lists only in-frame clones, some missing. The sample records about 140,000 clones, 88% being singletons. Specimen: PBMCs. Receptors originate from a woman in her forties in good health and CMV-seronegative.

This rearrangement joins TRBV5-1 to TRBJ2-5, with D possibly being TRBD2 (6 bases). The CDR3 totals 11 residues. V lost 7 bases to trimming and J lost 2 bases, with 6 bases between them. Per germline, CDR1 SGHRS and CDR2 YFSETQ. The CDR3 is CASREQETQYF. The CDR3 DNA reads as TGCGCCAGCCGGGAGCAAGAGACCCAGTACTTC.

The chain recombines TRBV2 with TRBJ2-3; 8 bases fit TRBD2. CDR3 length: 18 residues. Per the germline V gene, CDR1 is SNHLY and CDR2 is FYNNEI. After removal of 6 bases from V and 2 bases from J, the junction contained 16 bases not matched to a gene. The CDR3 coding sequence is TGTGCCAGCAGCCTCAGACTACTAGCGGAAGAACCCACAGATACGCAGTATTTT. Protein sequence: CASSLRLLAEEPTDTQYF. The full variable domain, rest sourced from reference TRBV2 and TRBJ2-3, is EPEVTQTPSHQVTQMGQEVILRCVPISNHLYFYWYRQILGQKVEFLVSFYNNEISEKSEIFDDQFSVERPDGSNFTLKIRSTKLEDSAMYFCASSLRLLAEEPTDTQYFGPGTRLTVL.

The chain employs TRBV11-3 and TRBJ2-7; 10 nucleotides agree with TRBD2. The CDR3 covers 14 residues. V shed 5 bases and J 10 bases; nucleotides not matched to a gene: 11. Germline V gene lookup returns CDR1 SGHNT and CDR2 YENEEA. The CDR3: CASSRLGLAEKQYF. The CDR3 coding sequence is TGTGCCAGCAGCCGCCTCGGACTAGCGGAAAAACAGTACTTC.

The chain is built from TRBV2 and TRBJ1-2; D gene unclear. V was pared by 9 bases and J by 2 bases, with 13 bases between. CDR3 length: 13 residues. Germline values: CDR1 SNHLY, CDR2 FYNNEI. This CDR3 is CARGDPRNYGYTF. The CDR3 DNA reads as TGTGCCAGGGGCGATCCACGGAACTATGGCTACACCTTC.

The J gene is TRBJ2-7, the V gene TRBV4-1, with no clear D. Deletions cut 1 base from V and 0 bases from J, with 4 bases between. CDR3 length: 13 residues. The germline V gene encodes CDR1 MGHRA and CDR2 YSYEKL. CDR3: CASSQAGSYEQYF. The DNA for the CDR3 is TGCGCCAGCAGCCAAGCGGGCTCCTACGAGCAGTACTTC.

The CDR3 nucleotides are TGTGCCAGCAGTGACTGGACTAGCGGACTCTACAATGAGCAGTTCTTC. Amino acids: CASSDWTSGLYNEQFF. This chain links TRBV6-4 with TRBJ2-1, with 10 bases matching TRBD2. This CDR3 has 16 residues. The germline CDR1 and CDR2 sequences are MRHNA and SNTAGT. V trimming: 1 base; J trimming: 3 bases; junction bases outside the gene matches: 3.

The chain carries TRBV28 and TRBJ2-7, with 8 nucleotides matching TRBD2. V was clipped by 6 bases and J by 3 bases; unmatched bases: 13. The CDR3 length is 16 residues. Germline assignment: CDR1 MDHEN and CDR2 SYDVKM. In nucleotides, the CDR3 is TGTGCCAGCAGAAGTCTAACCGGGACTAGACTCTACGAGCAGTACTTC. Translated, it gives CASRSLTGTRLYEQYF.

V usage is TRBV5-1 and J usage is TRBJ1-1, with TRBD1 as a possible D gene (5 bases). Trimming took off 4 bases at V and 1 base at J, with 17 bases between the two ends. The CDR3 length is 16 residues. Germline loops: CDR1 SGHRS, CDR2 YFSETQ. Written as DNA, the CDR3 is TGCGCCAGCAGCCCTGATGGAGGGGCCCAGAACACTGAAGCTTTCTTT. This gives the protein CASSPDGGAQNTEAFF. Filled out from reference TRBV5-1 and TRBJ1-1, the complete variable domain reads KAGVTQTPRYLIKTRGQQVTLSCSPISGHRSVSWYQQTPGQGLQFLFEYFSETQRNKGNFPGRFSGRQFSNSRSEMNVSTLELGDSALYLCASSPDGGAQNTEAFFGQGTRLTVV.

The J gene is TRBJ2-5, the V gene TRBV27; 11 bases match TRBD2. J lost 4 bases, V lost 0 bases, and 10 bases had no gene match. Looked up from germline, CDR1 is MNHEY and CDR2 is SMNVEV (reference sequence). The CDR3 is 18 amino acids. The CDR3 protein is CASSLSWVAGGVVETQYF. The CDR3 nucleotides are TGTGCCAGCAGTTTATCCTGGGTAGCGGGAGGGGTGGTAGAGACCCAGTACTTC.

The chain has TRBV6-6 and TRBJ1-4, with a tentative D call TRBD1 (5 bases). Trimming took 0 bases from V and 10 from J, leaving 15 bases between them. Germline values: CDR1 MNHNY, CDR2 SVGAGI (reference sequence). The CDR3 sequence is 15 residues long. The CDR3, as DNA: TGTGCCAGCAGTTACTCCGGCAGGGACGGGGGAAAACTGTTTTTT. This sequence encodes CASSYSGRDGGKLFF.

V usage is TRBV5-4 and J usage is TRBJ1-2; D possibly corresponds to TRBD1 (6 bases). The CDR3 length is 14 residues. V was cut by 4 bases and J by 13 bases, with 23 bases left in between. Germline V gene sequence: CDR1 SGHNT, CDR2 YYREEE (reference sequence). In nucleotides, the CDR3 is TGTGCCAGCAGCCCGCCCCCAAACACAGGGAAGGGCACCTTC. It codes for CASSPPPNTGKGTF.

V and J are TRBV7-6 and TRBJ1-3, with 7 bases matching TRBD1. CDR1 is SGHVS, CDR2 FNYEAQ, per germline. CDR3 length equals 13 residues. V was clipped by 1 base and J by 11 bases; unmatched bases: 5. The CDR3 reads CASSLGMDRPIYF. DNA of the CDR3: TGTGCCAGCAGCTTAGGGATGGACAGGCCCATATATTTT.

The chain recombines TRBV6-5 with TRBJ2-7, with TRBD1 as a possible D gene (5 bases). The germline V and J ends were trimmed by 6 bases and 6 bases, with 9 bases remaining between them. CDR3 size: 11 residues. Germline CDR1 is MNHEY and CDR2 is SVGAGI. CDR3 DNA sequence: TGTGCCAGCAGCCAGGGTTCCGAGCAGTACTTC. It encodes CASSQGSEQYF.

V usage is TRBV6-4 and J usage is TRBJ2-1; 12 positions match TRBD2. The V segment lost 1 base and the J segment 2 bases; nucleotides outside the gene matches: 3. Germline V lookup: CDR1 MRHNA, CDR2 SNTAGT. The CDR3 contains 17 residues. In DNA form, the CDR3 reads TGTGCCAGCAGTGACTACCGACTAGCGGGAGCCTACAATGAGCAGTTCTTC. Protein product: CASSDYRLAGAYNEQFF.

The chain has TRBV4-3 and TRBJ1-2, with a possible D match to TRBD1 (5 bases). CDR3 length: 14 amino acids. Germline CDR1 and CDR2: LGHNA and YSLEER. Trimming took off 1 base at V and 3 bases at J, with 9 bases between the two ends. CDR3 DNA: TGCGCCAGCAGCCAAGCAGGGTTCGACTATGGCTACACCTTC. This gives the protein CASSQAGFDYGYTF.

The chain uses TRBV7-2 and TRBJ1-4; 7 positions agree with TRBD1. This CDR3 is 14 amino acids long. V was clipped by 3 bases and J by 7 bases; unmatched bases: 5. Germline V gives CDR1 SGHTA, CDR2 FQGNSA. The CDR3 DNA is TGTGCCAGCAGCTTTCGACAGGGAAGTGAAAAACTGTTTTTT. Its translation is CASSFRQGSEKLFF.

The V and J genes are TRBV27 and TRBJ2-7; possibly TRBD2 for D (5 bases). The CDR3 consists of 14 residues. V was clipped by 0 bases and J by 3 bases, with 9 bases between them. Germline assignment: CDR1 MNHEY and CDR2 SMNVEV (reference sequence). CDR3 loop: CASSLSRGFYEQYF. The CDR3 nucleotides read TGTGCCAGCAGTTTATCGCGAGGGTTCTACGAGCAGTACTTC.

V is TRBV4-1 and J is TRBJ2-1; unclear D gene. The CDR3 runs to 16 residues. Germline V gene lookup returns CDR1 MGHRA and CDR2 YSYEKL. V was trimmed by 6 bases and J by 2 bases, leaving 17 bases between them. In DNA, the CDR3 is TGCGCCAGCAGTCCCAGCCCCCGGAGCGCCTACAATGAGCAGTTCTTC. This sequence encodes CASSPSPRSAYNEQFF.

The CDR3 coding sequence is TGCAGCTTCACTAGCGGGAGGGCCTCCGGGGAGCTGTTTTTT. This translates into CSFTSGRASGELFF. This chain joins TRBV29-1 and TRBJ2-2, with 13 bases matching TRBD2. There are 14 residues in the CDR3. CDR1 is SQVTM, CDR2 ANQGSEA, per germline. Trimming at V came to 8 bases and at J to 6 bases, leaving 6 bases not matched to a gene.

V gene TRBV7-9 combines with J gene TRBJ2-1; 9 nucleotides align to TRBD1. Germline CDR1 and CDR2: SEHNR and FQNEAQ (reference sequence). The J segment lost 5 bases and the V segment lost 5 bases, leaving 7 bases of the junction unmatched. The CDR3 covers 15 residues. CDR3 loop: CASSRNRGRDNEQFF. The CDR3 nucleotides read TGTGCCAGCAGCCGAAACAGGGGGCGAGACAATGAGCAGTTCTTC.